The source of this T cell receptor beta chain is a study of shared clonotypes between healthy human individuals. The donors were all Caucasian adults (living in Nashville, Tennessee). This table comes from immunoSEQ multiplex PCR, and its TCRdb copy is limited to in-frame clones, with some not included. Altogether roughly 2,300,000 clones are present, under 95% being singletons, with the ten largest covering about 0.36%. Only a few counts were recorded for this clone. No antigen is known for it. The sample carries other DNA sequences with the same CDR3. Trimming took off 0 bases at V and 1 base at J, with 5 bases between the two ends. Germline V gene lookup returns CDR1 SGHRS and CDR2 YFSETQ. This CDR3 spans 13 amino acids. Regarding the study as a whole: Memory subsets had estimated richness that was generally smaller than that of naive subsets.

The TCR originated in a man younger than 35 in good health. Some clones in this sample may be carry-over from other donors' samples. Sequencing was performed on naive CD4+ T cells from PBMCs. Subset given: CD45RA+ positively selected. The chain combines TRBV5-1 with TRBJ2-7; no reliable D call. The CDR3 coding sequence is TGCGCCAGCAGCTTGGACGGATCCTACGAGCAGTACTTC. Residues: CASSLDGSYEQYF.